The next 31 T cell receptor beta chains were all read from a single sample in a study of blood T cell repertoires in COVID-19. Here immunoSEQ multiplex PCR was the method, and the copy in TCRdb shows in-frame clones only, minus some. The table has 250,000 or so clones, about 80% seen once. The material sequenced was peripheral blood. These receptors were obtained from a woman over 75 with acute or convalescent COVID-19.

This clone was seen only once. V and J are TRBV4-1 and TRBJ1-2; D is unresolved. This CDR3 spans 16 amino acids. In germline, CDR1 is MGHRA, CDR2 YSYEKL. Trimming stripped 1 base from V and 1 base from J, with 13 bases between. CDR3 amino acids: CASSQVGIQSNYGYTF. CDR3 bases: TGCGCCAGCAGCCAAGTTGGTATACAAAGTAACTATGGCTACACCTTC.

This clone was observed a single time. The chain couples TRBV2 to TRBJ1-2, with 8 bases lining up with TRBD1. The CDR3 totals 13 residues. V gave up 6 bases and J gave up 6 bases; unmatched junction bases: 6. CDR1 is SNHLY, CDR2 FYNNEI, per germline. As DNA, the CDR3 is TGTGCCAGCAGCGCAGGGGGCGCTGATGGCTACACCTTC. It yields the protein CASSAGGADGYTF.

The chain has TRBV5-1 and TRBJ1-1, with D possibly TRBD1 on 6 matching bases. V was pared by 4 bases and J by 3 bases, with 16 bases between. Germline CDR1 reads SGHRS; CDR2 reads YFSETQ. This CDR3 is built from 15 residues. CDR3 loop: CASSTGRDTHTEAFF. For the CDR3, the DNA is TGCGCCAGCAGCACGGGGAGGGACACCCACACTGAAGCTTTCTTT.

This clone turned up a few times. This CDR3 is also generated by other DNA sequences in the sample. CDR3 sequence reads: CASSERQGLGYTF. In DNA, the CDR3 is TGTGCCAGCAGTGAAAGGCAGGGACTGGGCTACACCTTC. The chain joins TRBV6-1 to TRBJ1-2; tentative D call: TRBD1 (5 bases). This CDR3 has 13 amino acids. The germline CDR1 and CDR2 sequences are MNHNS and SASEGT. The V and J ends lost 2 bases and 8 bases respectively, with 12 bases between them.

Points on this clone: Distinct nucleotide sequences in the sample also encode this CDR3. This chain joins TRBV4-3 and TRBJ1-2; 8 bases fit TRBD1. Trimming took 0 bases from V and 2 from J; bases not matched to a gene: 2. The CDR3 loop spans 15 amino acids. Germline V CDR1 and CDR2: LGHNA, YSLEER. CDR3 coding DNA: TGCGCCAGCAGCCAAGACCCAGGGGGCAACTATGGCTACACCTTC. Translation gives CASSQDPGGNYGYTF.

V usage is TRBV7-3 and J usage is TRBJ1-1, with D maybe TRBD1 (6 bases). The CDR3 spans 12 residues. Per the germline V gene, CDR1 is SGHTA and CDR2 is FQGTGA. V shed 5 bases and J shed 11 bases, with 15 bases lying between them. Here the CDR3 DNA reads TGTGCCAGCAGCCGTCCAGGGGAGCGGGCTTTCTTT. Protein sequence: CASSRPGERAFF.

This clone has a single count. This sequence joins TRBV5-8 and TRBJ1-2; D is possibly TRBD1 (6 bases). V was pared by 4 bases and J by 7 bases, with 20 bases between. Germline-derived CDR1 and CDR2 are SGHTS and YDEGEE. CDR3 length: 15 amino acids. The CDR3 region is CASSPRDKPNGGYTF. In nucleotides, the CDR3 is TGTGCCAGCAGCCCTCGGGACAAACCCAATGGTGGCTACACCTTC.

In its sample, this clone was seen a few times. J is TRBJ2-5 and V is TRBV11-2; tentative D call: TRBD2 (6 bases). Germline V gene data show CDR1 as SGHAT and CDR2 as FQNNGV. This CDR3 spans 14 amino acids. The V and J ends lost 6 bases and 5 bases respectively, with 16 bases between them. The CDR3 protein is CASRTPGGWETQYF. The DNA of the CDR3 is TGTGCCAGCAGGACTCCTGGGGGGTGGGAGACCCAGTACTTC.

This chain links TRBV6-4 with TRBJ2-3; TRBD1 agrees at 7 bases. Unmatched junction bases numbered 5, after V lost 4 bases and J lost 1 base. The CDR3 runs to 15 residues. The germline V gene has CDR1 MRHNA and CDR2 SNTAGT. CDR3 protein: CASSVTGDGTDTQYF. The CDR3 DNA sequence: TGTGCCAGCAGTGTAACAGGGGACGGCACAGATACGCAGTATTTT.

The CDR3 region has the DNA TGTGCCAGCAGTCTCACAGGGGGCCGAGCCTACGAGCAGTACTTC. It codes for CASSLTGGRAYEQYF. The rearrangement links TRBV3-1 (or the pseudogene TRBV3-2) to TRBJ2-7, with TRBD1 matching over 9 bases. V lost 6 bases to trimming and J lost 2 bases; unmatched junction nucleotides: 8. The CDR3 sequence is 15 residues long. CDR1 and CDR2 from the germline V gene are LGHDT and YNNKEL (reference sequence).

The chain uses TRBV2 and TRBJ1-6; TRBD1 matches 7 bases. V was pared by 7 bases and J by 7 bases, with 7 bases of the junction left unmatched. The CDR3 totals 14 residues. The germline gives CDR1 SNHLY, CDR2 FYNNEI. The CDR3 nucleotides are TGTGCCAGCACCACCGGGACAGTGAATTCACCCCTCCACTTT. Its protein is CASTTGTVNSPLHF.

The chain uses TRBV6-6 and TRBJ1-1; D may be TRBD1 (6 bases). Per germline, CDR1 MNHNY and CDR2 SVGAGI (reference sequence). The CDR3 spans 13 residues. The V gene lost 6 bases and the J gene lost 4 bases, with 12 bases spanning the gap. The CDR3 spells CASRQGSSTEAFF. The CDR3 nucleotides are TGTGCCAGCAGACAGGGATCGTCCACTGAAGCTTTCTTT.

The chain employs TRBV30 and TRBJ2-7, with 7 bases matching TRBD2. The V segment lost 2 bases and the J segment 4 bases; nucleotides outside the gene matches: 5. The CDR3 length is 13 residues. The germline CDR1 and CDR2 sequences are GTSNPN and SVGIG (reference sequence). CDR3 protein: CAWSWGGGYEQYF. DNA of the CDR3: TGTGCCTGGAGTTGGGGGGGAGGATACGAGCAGTACTTC.

This sequence joins TRBV11-3 and TRBJ2-2; tentatively, D is TRBD2 (6 bases). Per the germline V gene, CDR1 is SGHNT and CDR2 is YENEEA. This CDR3 contains 15 residues. V lost 1 base, J lost 5 bases, and 11 bases lay in between. CDR3 sequence: CASSLAGAATGELFF. DNA of the CDR3: TGTGCCAGCAGCTTAGCGGGAGCCGCAACCGGGGAGCTGTTTTTT.

The CDR3: CASSRGLPSSYEQYF. The CDR3 bases are TGTGCCAGTAGTAGGGGACTGCCCAGTTCCTACGAGCAGTACTTC. The chain is built from TRBV19 and TRBJ2-7, with D tentatively TRBD2 (6 bases). Germline V CDR1 and CDR2: LNHDA, SQIVND (reference sequence). The CDR3 is 15 residues long. Trimming pared 4 bases from V and 1 base from J, leaving 14 bases between.

V usage is TRBV5-1 and J usage is TRBJ1-1, with no clear D. Trimming pared 6 bases from V and 1 base from J, leaving 13 bases between. CDR1 SGHRS and CDR2 YFSETQ come from the germline V gene. The CDR3 runs 14 residues. This CDR3 is CASKLTTKNTEAFF. The CDR3 DNA reads as TGCGCCAGCAAGTTGACAACAAAGAACACTGAAGCTTTCTTT.

This chain connects TRBV2 to TRBJ2-5, with TRBD2 matching over 8 bases. This CDR3 comprises 11 residues. Germline CDR1 SNHLY, CDR2 FYNNEI. V lost 7 bases to trimming and J lost 13 bases; unmatched junction nucleotides: 8. CDR3 loop: CASKKALAGYF. CDR3 in DNA: TGTGCCAGCAAAAAGGCTCTAGCGGGGTACTTC.

The V call is TRBV19, the J call TRBJ1-6; D is unclear. Germline V gene data show CDR1 as LNHDA and CDR2 as SQIVND (reference sequence). The CDR3 spans 16 residues. V lost 7 bases and J 3 bases, leaving 16 bases between the germline ends. CDR3: CASTPSGLLYNSPLHF. The CDR3 region has the DNA TGTGCCAGTACCCCGTCAGGACTCCTCTATAATTCACCCCTCCACTTT.

This clone was seen more than once but under ten times. V gene TRBV9 combines with J gene TRBJ1-2, with 7 nucleotides matching TRBD1. Losses at the gene ends were 4 bases for V and 2 bases for J; bases not matched to a gene: 5. The CDR3 is 14 residues long. Germline V CDR1 and CDR2: SGDLS, YYNGEE. The CDR3, as DNA: TGTGCCAGCAGCCCGACGACAGGGAACTATGGCTACACCTTC. As protein: CASSPTTGNYGYTF.

Only a few counts were recorded for this clone. The chain is built from TRBV2 and TRBJ1-1, with TRBD1 identical over 7 bases. The junction had 8 bases not matched to a gene; V was cut back by 7 bases and J by 0 bases. The CDR3 has 15 residues. The germline gives CDR1 SNHLY, CDR2 FYNNEI. CDR3 in amino acids: CASNRDSTMNTEAFF. The CDR3 DNA sequence: TGTGCCAGCAACCGGGACAGCACCATGAACACTGAAGCTTTCTTT.

This clone showed up just once. The rearrangement uses TRBV6-5 and TRBJ2-1, with 8 bases aligning to TRBD2. This CDR3 contains 14 residues. V shed 8 bases, J shed 5 bases, and the junction held 8 bases outside the gene matches. Germline values: CDR1 MNHEY, CDR2 SVGAGI. CDR3 nucleotides: TGTGCCAGCGGACTCGGGGGGGCCAACAATGAGCAGTTCTTC. It specifies CASGLGGANNEQFF.

The chain uses TRBV18 and TRBJ2-7; tentative D call: TRBD1 (5 bases). The CDR3 loop spans 14 amino acids. V lost 2 bases to trimming and J lost 3 bases, with 11 bases between them. Germline loops: CDR1 KGHSH, CDR2 LQKENI. CDR3 protein: CASSPGQGYYEQYF. The CDR3 nucleotides read TGTGCCAGCTCACCAGGCCAGGGCTACTACGAGCAGTACTTC.

The gene calls are TRBV18 and TRBJ1-2, with no clear D. The V gene lost 1 base and the J gene lost 3 bases, with 9 bases spanning the gap. Germline CDR1 reads KGHSH; CDR2 reads LQKENI. The CDR3 loop spans 14 amino acids. The CDR3 DNA reads TGTGCCAGCTCACCACTTGGCAGTGACTATGGCTACACCTTC. It codes for CASSPLGSDYGYTF.

This clone has a handful of counts. The chain combines TRBV3-1 (or the pseudogene TRBV3-2) with TRBJ2-7, with 8 positions matching TRBD2. CDR1 is LGHDT, CDR2 YNNKEL, per germline (reference sequence). Trimming at V came to 3 bases and at J to 2 bases, leaving 3 bases not matched to a gene. The length of the CDR3 is 14 residues. The CDR3 DNA reads TGTGCCAGCAGCCACCCGGGAGGGCCCTACGAGCAGTACTTC. Translated: CASSHPGGPYEQYF.

The chain has TRBV10-3 and TRBJ1-3, with 7 bases aligning to TRBD1. Germline values: CDR1 ENHRY, CDR2 SYGVKD. The CDR3 is made up of 16 amino acids. V shed 2 bases, J shed 0 bases, and the junction held 4 bases outside the gene matches. The CDR3 loop is CAISEVTGVSGNTIYF. In DNA form, the CDR3 reads TGTGCCATCAGTGAGGTTACAGGGGTCTCTGGAAACACCATATATTTT.

This chain uses TRBV6-5 with TRBJ2-2; weak D call: TRBD2 (5 bases). CDR1 and CDR2 from the germline V gene are MNHEY and SVGAGI. V lost 3 bases to trimming and J lost 7 bases, with 9 bases between them. The CDR3 has 13 residues. The CDR3 is CASSYSEVGELFF. Here the CDR3 DNA reads TGTGCCAGCAGTTATTCGGAGGTCGGGGAGCTGTTTTTT.

The V gene is TRBV12-5, the J gene TRBJ2-1, with TRBD2 identical over 8 bases. The V and J ends lost 1 base and 0 bases, in that order; junction bases with no gene match: 2. This CDR3 is built from 16 residues. Germline values: CDR1 LGHNT, CDR2 FRNRAP. In DNA, the CDR3 is TGTGCTAGTGGTTTGGGACTAGCGAGCTCCTACAATGAGCAGTTCTTC. Residues: CASGLGLASSYNEQFF.

V gene TRBV7-2 combines with J gene TRBJ2-7; 7 bases fit TRBD1. Germline CDR1 is SGHTA and CDR2 is FQGNSA. V lost 6 bases and J lost 2; bases outside the gene matches: 10. This CDR3 has 15 residues. The CDR3 here is CASSSYRDSTYEQYF. CDR3 nucleotide sequence: TGTGCCAGCAGTTCATACCGGGACAGTACCTACGAGCAGTACTTC.

This clone was counted between two and nine times. The gene calls are TRBV28 and TRBJ2-1; the D gene is possibly TRBD2 (5 bases). The CDR3 is 12 residues long. Trimming left V 4 bases short and J 10 bases short, with 11 bases between. Looked up from germline, CDR1 is MDHEN and CDR2 is SYDVKM. The CDR3 here is CASSSQGREQFF. In nucleotides, the CDR3 is TGTGCCAGCAGTTCTCAAGGGAGAGAGCAGTTCTTC.

This clone was seen a single time. The sample contains more than one DNA sequence encoding this CDR3. This chain connects TRBV19 to TRBJ2-5, with D perhaps matching TRBD1 (5 bases). CDR3 length: 13 residues. Trimming left V 2 bases short and J 5 bases short, with 9 bases between. The germline CDR1 and CDR2 sequences are LNHDA and SQIVND (reference sequence). The DNA of the CDR3 is TGTGCCAGTAGTATATCAGGGCAGGAGACCCAGTACTTC. It codes for CASSISGQETQYF. Using reference TRBV19 and TRBJ2-5 for the parts outside the CDR3, the full variable domain is DGGITQSPKYLFRKEGQNVTLSCEQNLNHDAMYWYRQDPGQGLRLIYYSQIVNDFQKGDIAEGYSVSREKKESFPLTVTSAQKNPTAFYLCASSISGQETQYFGPGTRLLVL.

There are a few counts of this clone. The same CDR3 arises from other DNA sequences in this sample as well. J is TRBJ2-1 and V is TRBV2; D may be TRBD2 (5 bases). The CDR3 loop spans 11 amino acids. Trimming cost V 3 bases and J 8 bases, with 5 bases left between them. Germline loops: CDR1 SNHLY, CDR2 FYNNEI. DNA for the CDR3: TGTGCCAGCAGTGAGAGGGATGAGCAGTTCTTC. Protein product: CASSERDEQFF.